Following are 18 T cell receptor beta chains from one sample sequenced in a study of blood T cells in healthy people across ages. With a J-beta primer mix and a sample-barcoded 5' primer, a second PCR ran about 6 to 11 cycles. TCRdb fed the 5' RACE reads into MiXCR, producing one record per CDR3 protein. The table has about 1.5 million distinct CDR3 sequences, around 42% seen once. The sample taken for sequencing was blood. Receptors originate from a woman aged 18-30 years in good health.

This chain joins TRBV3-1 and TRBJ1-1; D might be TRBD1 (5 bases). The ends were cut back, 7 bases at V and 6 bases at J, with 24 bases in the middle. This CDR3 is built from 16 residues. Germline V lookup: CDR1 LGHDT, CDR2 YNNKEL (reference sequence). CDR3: CASTFNGDPWNAEAFF. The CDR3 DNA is TGTGCCAGCACCTTCAACGGGGACCCCTGGAATGCTGAAGCTTTCTTT. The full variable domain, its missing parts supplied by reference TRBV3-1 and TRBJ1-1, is DTAVSQTPKYLVTQMGNDKSIKCEQNLGHDTMYWYKQDSKKFLKIMFSYNNKELIINETVPNRFSPKSPDKAHLNLHINSLELGDSAVYFCASTFNGDPWNAEAFFGQGTRLTVV.

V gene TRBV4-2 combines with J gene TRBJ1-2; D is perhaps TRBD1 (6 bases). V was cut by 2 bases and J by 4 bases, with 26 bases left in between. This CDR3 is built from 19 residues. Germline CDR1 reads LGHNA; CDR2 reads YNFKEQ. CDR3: CASSQCTAGTPYDFYGYTF. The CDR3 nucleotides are TGTGCCAGCAGCCAATGCACCGCCGGGACACCTTATGACTTCTATGGCTACACCTTC.

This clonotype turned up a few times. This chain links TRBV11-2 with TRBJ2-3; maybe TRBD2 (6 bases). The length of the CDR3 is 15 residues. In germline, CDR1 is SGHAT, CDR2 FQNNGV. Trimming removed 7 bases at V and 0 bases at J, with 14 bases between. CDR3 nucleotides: TGTGCCAGCACCTTCGGGGGTTCTAGCACAGATACGCAGTATTTT. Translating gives CASTFGGSSTDTQYF.

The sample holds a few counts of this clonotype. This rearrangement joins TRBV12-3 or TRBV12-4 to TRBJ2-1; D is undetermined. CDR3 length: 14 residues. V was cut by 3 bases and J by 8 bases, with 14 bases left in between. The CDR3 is CASSLGGRWDEQFF. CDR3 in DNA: TGTGCCAGCAGTTTGGGTGGACGGTGGGATGAGCAGTTCTTC.

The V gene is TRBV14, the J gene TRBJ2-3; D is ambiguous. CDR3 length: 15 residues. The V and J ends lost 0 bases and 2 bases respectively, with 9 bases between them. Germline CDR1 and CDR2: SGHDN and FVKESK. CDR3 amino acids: CASSQDLGPTDTQYF. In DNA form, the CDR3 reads TGTGCCAGCAGCCAAGATCTTGGACCCACAGATACGCAGTATTTT.

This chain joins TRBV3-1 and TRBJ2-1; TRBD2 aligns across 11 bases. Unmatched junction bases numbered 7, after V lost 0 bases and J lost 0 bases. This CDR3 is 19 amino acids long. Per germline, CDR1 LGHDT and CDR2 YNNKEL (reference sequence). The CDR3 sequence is CASSQDRASGRTSYNEQFF. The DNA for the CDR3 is TGTGCCAGCAGCCAAGATCGTGCTAGCGGGAGGACCTCCTACAATGAGCAGTTCTTC.

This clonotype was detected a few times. The CDR3 loop reads CASSYPPSLPYYNEQFF. In nucleotides, the CDR3 is TGTGCCAGCAGTTACCCCCCTAGCCTTCCCTACTACAATGAGCAGTTCTTC. The rearrangement uses TRBV6-2 or TRBV6-3 and TRBJ2-1, with a possible D match to TRBD2 (5 bases). Trimming pared 2 bases from V and 3 bases from J, leaving 17 bases between. The CDR3 spans 17 residues. Germline assignment: CDR1 MNHEY and CDR2 SVGEGT.

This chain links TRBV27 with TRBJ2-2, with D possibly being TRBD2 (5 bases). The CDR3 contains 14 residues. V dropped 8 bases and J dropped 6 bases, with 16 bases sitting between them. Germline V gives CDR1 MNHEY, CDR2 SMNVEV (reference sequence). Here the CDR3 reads CASRLSWGSGELFF. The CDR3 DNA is TGTGCCAGCCGACTATCTTGGGGATCCGGGGAGCTGTTTTTT.

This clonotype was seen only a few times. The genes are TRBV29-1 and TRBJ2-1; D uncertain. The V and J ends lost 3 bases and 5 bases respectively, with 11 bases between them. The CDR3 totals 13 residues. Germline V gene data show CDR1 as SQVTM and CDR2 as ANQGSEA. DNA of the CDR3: TGCAGCGTTGATCGGGCACCTAACAATGAGCAGTTCTTC. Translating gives CSVDRAPNNEQFF.

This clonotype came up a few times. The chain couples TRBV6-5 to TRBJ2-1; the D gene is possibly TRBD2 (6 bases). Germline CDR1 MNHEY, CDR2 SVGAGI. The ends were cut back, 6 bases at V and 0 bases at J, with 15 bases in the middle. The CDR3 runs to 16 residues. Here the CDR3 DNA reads TGTGCCAGCAGGGGTAGCGGTACAAACTCCTACAATGAGCAGTTCTTC. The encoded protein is CASRGSGTNSYNEQFF.

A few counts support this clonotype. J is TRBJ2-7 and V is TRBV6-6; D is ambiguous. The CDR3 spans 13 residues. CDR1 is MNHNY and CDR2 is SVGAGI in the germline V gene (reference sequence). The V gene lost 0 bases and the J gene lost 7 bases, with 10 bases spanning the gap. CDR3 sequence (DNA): TGTGCCAGCAGTTACTCGTCCGGGCATGAGCAGTACTTC. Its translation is CASSYSSGHEQYF.

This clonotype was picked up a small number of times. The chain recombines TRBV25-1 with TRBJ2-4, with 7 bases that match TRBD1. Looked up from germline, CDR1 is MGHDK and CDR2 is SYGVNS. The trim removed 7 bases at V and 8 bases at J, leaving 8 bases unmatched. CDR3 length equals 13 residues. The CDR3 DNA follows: TGTGCCAGCACCCCAGGGGGTGCGGACATTCAGTACTTC. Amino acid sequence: CASTPGGADIQYF.

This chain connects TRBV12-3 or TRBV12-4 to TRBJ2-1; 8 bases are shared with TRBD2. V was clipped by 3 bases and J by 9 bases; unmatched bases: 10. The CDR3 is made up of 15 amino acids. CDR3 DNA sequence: TGTGCCAGCAGTTTGTTTGGTGGACTAGCCGGTGAGCAGTTCTTC. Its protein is CASSLFGGLAGEQFF.

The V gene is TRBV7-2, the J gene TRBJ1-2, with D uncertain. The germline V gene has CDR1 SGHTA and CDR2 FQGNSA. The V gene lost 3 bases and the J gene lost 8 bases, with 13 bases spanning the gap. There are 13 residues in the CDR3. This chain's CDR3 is CASSFLTGGGYTF. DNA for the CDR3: TGTGCCAGCAGCTTCTTAACGGGAGGGGGCTACACCTTC.

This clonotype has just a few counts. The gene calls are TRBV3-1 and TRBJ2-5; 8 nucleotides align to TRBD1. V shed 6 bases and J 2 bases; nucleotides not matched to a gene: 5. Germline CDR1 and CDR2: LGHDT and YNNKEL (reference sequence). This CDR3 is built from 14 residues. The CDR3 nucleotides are TGTGCCAGCAGACACTACAGGGGGCAAGAGACCCAGTACTTC. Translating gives CASRHYRGQETQYF.

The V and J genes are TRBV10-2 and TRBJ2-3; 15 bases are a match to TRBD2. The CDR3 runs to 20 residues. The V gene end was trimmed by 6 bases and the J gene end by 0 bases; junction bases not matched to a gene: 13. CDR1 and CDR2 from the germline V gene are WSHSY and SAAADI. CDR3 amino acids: CASRKVLGLAGGSSTDTQYF. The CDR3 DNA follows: TGCGCCAGCAGAAAGGTTTTGGGACTAGCGGGAGGTTCTAGCACAGATACGCAGTATTTT.

CDR3 sequence (DNA): TGCGCCAGCAGCCCTTTAACTAGCGGGGGTACTTTGGATGAGCAGTACTTC. It codes for CASSPLTSGGTLDEQYF. The V and J genes are TRBV5-1 and TRBJ2-5, with 11 bases identical to TRBD2. V was pared by 4 bases and J by 11 bases, with 19 bases of the junction left unmatched. The CDR3 loop spans 17 amino acids. Germline values: CDR1 SGHRS, CDR2 YFSETQ.

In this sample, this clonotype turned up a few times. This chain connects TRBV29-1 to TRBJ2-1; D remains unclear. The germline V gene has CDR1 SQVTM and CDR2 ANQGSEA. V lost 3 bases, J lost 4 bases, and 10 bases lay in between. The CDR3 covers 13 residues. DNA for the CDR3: TGCAGCGTTGAGCCCCTGCGGTACAATGAGCAGTTCTTC. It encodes CSVEPLRYNEQFF.